The text below deals with one T cell receptor (beta chain). Its target is not known. Profiled with immunoSEQ multiplex PCR; TCRdb holds only in-frame clones, not every one. Of roughly 140,000 clones listed, around 94% are singletons. V lost 6 bases and J lost 3; bases outside the gene matches: 4. Per germline, CDR1 MDHEN and CDR2 SYDVKM. The CDR3 covers 13 residues. These data belong to a study of T cell responses to AZD1222 COVID-19 vaccine. Findings and limits, study-wide: After the peak T cell response, and only then, were repertoires sampled. The study reported that nearly half of spike-specific TCRs target unmutated variant regions. There were mostly white British donors and more females than males, and clonal diversity was possibly underestimated. Just a handful of AZD1222 recipients were seropositive at baseline.

The clonotype comes from an adult who had recovered from COVID-19. The rearrangement joins TRBV28 to TRBJ2-7, with 8 bases that match TRBD1. The specimen was peripheral blood, collected after recovery from COVID-19. This CDR3 is CASRTGQGYEQYF. The DNA of the CDR3 is TGTGCCAGCAGGACAGGACAGGGCTACGAGCAGTACTTC.